Sequencing of this TCR beta chain was carried out in a study of blood T cell repertoires in COVID-19. Whole-study context: The cDNA or gDNA used as material had been derived from T cells, B-cell-depleted T cells, or PBMCs.

Per the original methods: Counts of nucleated cells, estimated from reference gene primer amplification, were obtained. Here immunoSEQ multiplex PCR was the method, and the copy in TCRdb shows in-frame clones only, minus some. That table furnishes V, J and clone size, whereas the DNA furnished D and trimming. Found here are about 190,000 clones, roughly four fifths of them singletons; the top ten hold approximately 6.1%. The V and J ends lost 2 bases and 2 bases respectively, with 8 bases between them. Germline V gene sequence: CDR1 GTSNPN, CDR2 SVGIG (reference sequence). The CDR3 sequence is 13 residues long.

This receptor was identified in a woman in her forties with acute or convalescent COVID-19. The rearrangement uses TRBV30 and TRBJ2-3, with TRBD2 as a possible D gene (6 bases). The source material was peripheral blood. The CDR3, as DNA: TGTGCCTGGAGTAAGGACTACACAGATACGCAGTATTTT. Encoded protein: CAWSKDYTDTQYF.